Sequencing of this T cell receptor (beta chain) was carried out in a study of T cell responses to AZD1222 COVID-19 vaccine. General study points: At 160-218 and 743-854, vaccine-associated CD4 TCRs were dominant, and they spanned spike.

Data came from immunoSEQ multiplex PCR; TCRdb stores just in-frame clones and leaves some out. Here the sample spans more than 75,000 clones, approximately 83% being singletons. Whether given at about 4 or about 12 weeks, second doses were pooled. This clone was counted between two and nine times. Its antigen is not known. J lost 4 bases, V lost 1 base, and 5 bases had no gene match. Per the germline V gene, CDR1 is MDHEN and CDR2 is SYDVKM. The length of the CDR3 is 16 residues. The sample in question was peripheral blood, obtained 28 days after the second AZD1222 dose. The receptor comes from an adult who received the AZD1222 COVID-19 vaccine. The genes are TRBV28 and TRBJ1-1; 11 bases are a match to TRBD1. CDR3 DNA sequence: TGTGCCAGCAGTTTATACCTGGGACAGGGGGTCACTGAAGCTTTCTTT. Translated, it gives CASSLYLGQGVTEAFF.